This TCR beta chain was obtained from a study of T-cell reconstitution after alpha-beta-depleted transplantation in children (dated by TCRdb to about 2016). Background on the whole study: Using TCR repertoire profiling, the study quantitatively followed how T-cell immune reconstitution unfolded in children after TCRalphabeta/CD19-depleted allogeneic hematopoietic cell transplantation. Study-wide conclusions, independent of this receptor: Hyperexpanded clone frequencies declined over subsequent months; after one year, T-cell counts and TCRbeta diversity were mostly attributed to newly produced T cells. In some patients, high TCRbeta diversity at day 60 was attributed to recipient T cells and intrathymic progenitors that had survived conditioning. About two months after transplant, the apparently early recovery of alphabetaT-cell counts reportedly depended on just several hundred clones that had expanded rapidly and came from non-depleted graft cells.

Looking up the germline V gene (reference sequence) yields CDR1 DFQATT and CDR2 SNEGSKA. From the cysteine up to the phenylalanine, the CDR3 has a length of 13 residues. Only the CDR3 DNA stays, 39 bases, in frame from base 1. V loses 4 bases, J loses 4 bases, and the germline ends lie 13 bases apart. The library was obtained by PCR. TCRdb shows the sequencer as Illumina HiSeq 2500. To normalize quantification of the TCRbeta repertoire, the TCR libraries were built with molecular barcoding that relied on unique molecular identifiers. TCRdb took the public reads, trimmed them with fastp at Q25, ran MiXCR for clone calling and kept in-frame beta chains. Rows with a matching CDR3 protein are joined into one entry that keeps the most common DNA and genes. Across this sample there are 580,000 or so distinct CDR3 sequences, with 20% to 25% seen only once. Roughly 14% of the sample rests with the top ten.

A note on this clonotype: No cognate antigen has been identified for it. No quality values exist for individual bases; no much larger clone is one base distant.

Reading the label with the study, this specimen's treatment or condition is: allogeneic hematopoietic cell transplantation with graft depleted of TCRalphabeta T cells and CD19 B cells. The transplant recipients were children given TCRalphabeta/CD19-depleted allogeneic hematopoietic cell grafts. The chain is made from TRBV20-1 and TRBJ1-2; the D gene is possibly TRBD1, with 5 bases matching. This clonotype was sampled from a boy in the first two years of life who had a stem cell transplant for acute myeloid leukemia, so the T cells may come from the graft donor. The sample consisted of PBMCs, mostly from graft donor cells, taken 360 days after TCRalphabeta/CD19-depleted stem cell transplant. This receptor carries the CDR3 CSANGGEIYGYTF. The DNA sequence follows: TGCAGTGCTAATGGGGGTGAGATCTATGGCTACACCTTC.